Listed below are T cell receptor beta chains from one sample, sequenced in a study of shared clonotypes between healthy human individuals. Sequencing was performed with immunoSEQ multiplex PCR; in TCRdb, only in-frame clones are kept and a portion is missing. The data contain some 2,500,000 clones, roughly 93% of them singletons. The sequenced material came from naive CD4+ T cells from PBMCs. Receptors originate from a man younger than 30 in good health. Some clones in this sample may be carry-over from other donors' samples. CDR3s include the opening cysteine and the closing phenylalanine or tryptophan. D genes are given only for firm matches. Expanded clones are given a class, and other clones once, few, many or no size at all.

d_call j_call clone_size v_call cdr3_aa cdr3_nt
- TRBJ2-1 - TRBV18 CASSFGVTGIMSSYNEQFF TGTGCCAGCTCGTTCGGGGTCACAGGGATAATGAGCTCCTACAATGAGCAGTTCTTC
TRBD2 TRBJ2-3 - TRBV5-6 CASSLAGLAGGVDTQYF TGTGCCAGCAGCTTGGCCGGGCTAGCGGGAGGGGTGGATACGCAGTATTTT
TRBD1 TRBJ1-2 - TRBV13 CASSRGQDKGYGYTF TGTGCCAGCAGTCGAGGACAGGACAAGGGCTATGGCTACACCTTC
- TRBJ1-2 once TRBV7-6 CASSLRTESGYTF TGTGCCAGCAGCTTAAGGACGGAAAGTGGCTACACCTTC
TRBD1 TRBJ1-2 - TRBV28 CASIGPDRVTYRYTF TGTGCCAGCATCGGACCGGACAGGGTTACCTATCGCTACACCTTC
- TRBJ2-3 - TRBV5-1 CASRVAALRVDTQYF TGCGCCAGCAGGGTAGCGGCTCTGAGGGTAGATACGCAGTATTTT
- TRBJ1-1 - TRBV5-1 CASSSPPQNRTRHTEAFF TGCGCCAGCAGCTCACCGCCGCAGAATAGGACAAGACACACTGAAGCTTTCTTT
TRBD1 TRBJ2-7 - TRBV28 CASSEPRDRGYEQYF TGTGCCAGCAGCGAACCCCGGGACAGGGGCTACGAGCAGTACTTC
TRBD1 TRBJ1-1 few TRBV30 CACTRQGPTEAFF TGTGCCTGTACCCGACAGGGCCCCACTGAAGCTTTCTTT
- TRBJ1-5 - TRBV6-5 CASSYGGSGPQHF TGTGCCAGCAGTTACGGAGGGTCGGGGCCCCAGCATTTT
TRBD2 TRBJ2-1 - TRBV7-3 CASSRLAGVDEQFF TGTGCCAGCAGCAGACTAGCGGGAGTGGATGAGCAGTTCTTC
- TRBJ1-1 few TRBV30 CAWRGNRVAAFF TGTGCCTGGAGAGGTAACAGGGTAGCAGCTTTCTTT
- TRBJ1-2 - TRBV6-5 CASRAGTIYGYTF TGTGCCAGCAGGGCCGGGACAATCTATGGCTACACCTTC
- TRBJ2-3 - TRBV5-6 CASSVGTDTQYF TGTGCCAGCTCCGTGGGCACAGATACGCAGTATTTT
- TRBJ1-4 - TRBV29-1 CSVGDQLGEKLFF TGCAGCGTTGGGGACCAACTAGGGGAAAAACTGTTTTTT
- TRBJ2-3 - TRBV6-6 CASSPNVGGTDTQYF TGTGCCAGCAGCCCAAACGTGGGGGGCACAGATACGCAGTATTTT
TRBD2 TRBJ2-1 - TRBV7-2 CASSPRTSGSLGYNEQFF TGTGCCAGCAGCCCCAGGACTAGCGGGAGTTTGGGTTACAATGAGCAGTTCTTC